The 29 T cell receptor beta chains given below trace back to one sample, sequenced in a study of blood T cell repertoires in COVID-19 (dated by TCRdb to 2018 to 2021). Preparation of the library involved the immunoSEQ multiplex PCR assay. Entries here come from immuneACCESS through TCRdb and include only in-frame sequences with V and J called. Some clones fail to appear in such tables; in the studies checked, an unresolved V gene covers under half of the shortfall, and the cause of the remainder is unknown. For this sample there are around 150,000 clones; around 90% appear just once. The top ten constitute roughly a sixth of the sample. Input material: peripheral blood. These TCRs come from a man between 60 and 70 years old with active or convalescent COVID-19.

The CDR3 protein is CASSLAGGASPLHF. The CDR3 DNA follows: TGTGCCAGCAGTTTAGCAGGGGGCGCTTCACCCCTCCACTTT. The chain employs TRBV28 and TRBJ1-6; 8 nucleotides match TRBD1. This CDR3 is 14 amino acids long. CDR1 is MDHEN, CDR2 SYDVKM, per germline. The ends lost 2 bases at V and 9 bases at J; junction bases unmatched: 3.

The chain combines TRBV7-2 with TRBJ1-1; TRBD1 might be the D (6 bases). The germline V and J ends were trimmed by 0 bases and 1 base, with 12 bases remaining between them. The germline CDR1 and CDR2 sequences are SGHTA and FQGNSA. This CDR3 has 16 amino acids. The CDR3 is CASSLAGTGWNTEAFF. The CDR3 DNA reads TGTGCCAGCAGCTTAGCGGGAACAGGGTGGAACACTGAAGCTTTCTTT.

This chain joins TRBV4-1 and TRBJ1-2; 8 bases fit TRBD1. With V trimmed by 2 bases and J by 7 bases, 12 bases remained unmatched. This CDR3 has 16 amino acids. Germline values: CDR1 MGHRA, CDR2 YSYEKL. The CDR3 DNA reads TGCGCCAGCAGCCAAAATGTGGATGCAGGGGGCATTGGCTACACCTTC. Amino acids: CASSQNVDAGGIGYTF.

The chain employs TRBV30 and TRBJ1-2; 9 positions match TRBD1. This CDR3 region has 15 residues. The germline gives CDR1 GTSNPN, CDR2 SVGIG (reference sequence). V lost 2 bases to trimming and J lost 3 bases; unmatched junction nucleotides: 7. CDR3 coding DNA: TGTGCCTGGAGTCGCTACCGGGACAGGGACTATGGCTACACCTTC. Its protein product is CAWSRYRDRDYGYTF.

This clone was counted only a few times. The chain joins TRBV21-1 to TRBJ1-5; the table's D gene call, TRBD1, was not cross checked with the DNA. TRBV21-1 corresponds to a pseudogene. The CDR3 is made up of 15 amino acids. CDR3 residues: CASSKPRGCNQPQHF. The CDR3 bases are TGTGCCAGCAGCAAACCAAGGGGATGCAATCAGCCCCAGCATTTT.

This clone was seen just once. V is TRBV11-2 and J is TRBJ2-3; TRBD2 matches at 10 bases. The junction had 8 bases not matched to a gene; V was cut back by 1 base and J by 7 bases. The CDR3 totals 16 residues. Germline CDR1 and CDR2: SGHAT and FQNNGV. CDR3 sequence: CASSLGSSGGGHTQYF. CDR3 sequence (DNA): TGTGCCAGCAGCTTAGGGTCTAGCGGGGGAGGGCATACGCAGTATTTT.

This chain connects TRBV19 to TRBJ1-1; 9 bases align to TRBD1. CDR3 length: 14 residues. CDR1 and CDR2 (germline): LNHDA, SQIVND (reference sequence). J gave up 1 base and V 6 bases, and 3 bases lay outside the gene matches. CDR3 residues: CASRWTGENTEAFF. DNA of the CDR3: TGTGCCAGTAGGTGGACAGGGGAGAACACTGAAGCTTTCTTT.

The chain recombines TRBV9 with TRBJ2-1; 11 bases fit TRBD2. This CDR3 comprises 15 residues. The germline V gene encodes CDR1 SGDLS and CDR2 YYNGEE. J was trimmed by 9 bases and V by 0 bases; bases with no gene match: 5. CDR3 sequence (DNA): TGTGCCAGCAGCGTAGGAACTAGCGGGAGAGGTGAGCAGTTCTTC. As protein: CASSVGTSGRGEQFF.

V gene TRBV27 combines with J gene TRBJ1-5; no firm D call. V was shortened by 6 bases and J by 1 base, with 16 bases between the two germline ends. The CDR3 runs 16 residues. The V gene's germline CDR1 is MNHEY and CDR2 SMNVEV (reference sequence). CDR3 protein: CASRPTRVFSNQPQHF. In DNA, the CDR3 is TGTGCCAGCAGGCCCACCCGAGTTTTCAGCAATCAGCCCCAGCATTTT.

CDR3 DNA sequence: TGTGCCAGTAGTGTCGGGACAGCTTACGGCTACACCTTC. This translates into CASSVGTAYGYTF. J is TRBJ1-2 and V is TRBV19; 7 nucleotides agree with TRBD1. Germline CDR1 and CDR2: LNHDA and SQIVND (reference sequence). With 5 bases clipped from V and 8 bases from J, the junction kept 8 bases outside the gene matches. This CDR3 region has 13 residues.

The chain links TRBV19 to TRBJ1-2; D ambiguous. Germline V gene sequence: CDR1 LNHDA, CDR2 SQIVND (reference sequence). This CDR3 has 14 residues. Trimming shortened V by 7 bases and J by 2 bases, and 14 bases separated the two germline ends. CDR3 sequence reads: CASTQSRSNYGYTF. CDR3 nucleotides: TGTGCCAGTACCCAGTCTAGGTCGAACTATGGCTACACCTTC.

The chain couples TRBV5-4 to TRBJ2-1, with 12 bases identical to TRBD2. V dropped 0 bases and J dropped 9; count of bases not matched to a gene: 7. Germline V gene data show CDR1 as SGHNT and CDR2 as YYREEE (reference sequence). The CDR3 extends over 16 amino acids. The CDR3 DNA is TGTGCCAGCAGCTTGGCCGACCTAGCGGGAGGGGGTGAGCAGTTCTTC. Protein sequence: CASSLADLAGGGEQFF.

The V and J genes are TRBV6-5 and TRBJ1-5; 9 nucleotides align to TRBD1. This CDR3 is built from 15 residues. The germline CDR1 and CDR2 sequences are MNHEY and SVGAGI. Trimming removed 6 bases from V and 1 base from J; junction bases left unmatched: 4. The CDR3 is CASRRQGVSNQPQHF. In DNA, the CDR3 is TGTGCCAGCAGACGACAGGGGGTGAGCAATCAGCCCCAGCATTTT.

The rearrangement uses TRBV5-1 and TRBJ2-7; D is possibly TRBD1 (5 bases). Germline V gives CDR1 SGHRS, CDR2 YFSETQ. This CDR3 is 14 amino acids long. V was cut by 1 base and J by 5 bases, with 13 bases left in between. The CDR3 DNA follows: TGCGCCAGCAGCTTGCAGGGTACCTGGGACGAGCAGTACTTC. This codes for CASSLQGTWDEQYF.

This clone turned up a few times. The DNA for the CDR3 is TGTGCCAGCAGTGACCAAACAGGGTTTCGTGGCTACACCTTC. As protein: CASSDQTGFRGYTF. The chain has TRBV6-1 and TRBJ1-2; D perhaps matches TRBD1 (6 bases). V lost 3 bases, J lost 7 bases, and 15 bases lay in between. The CDR3 loop spans 14 amino acids. The germline V gene encodes CDR1 MNHNS and CDR2 SASEGT.

The chain employs TRBV5-8 and TRBJ2-7; D is possibly TRBD1 (5 bases). Between the trimmed V and J ends, which lost 4 bases and 2 bases, there was a span of 19 bases. The germline CDR1 and CDR2 sequences are SGHTS and YDEGEE. The CDR3 has 16 residues. CDR3 residues: CASSPLSGRDAYEQYF. The CDR3 region has the DNA TGTGCCAGCAGCCCCTTGTCGGGCAGGGATGCCTACGAGCAGTACTTC.

This chain connects TRBV7-9 to TRBJ1-3, with 9 bases fitting TRBD1. This CDR3 region has 17 residues. The V gene's germline CDR1 is SEHNR and CDR2 FQNEAQ (reference sequence). V was clipped by 5 bases and J by 0 bases; unmatched bases: 8. In DNA, the CDR3 is TGTGCCAGCAGCCACCCCGGGACAGGGATCTCTGGAAACACCATATATTTT. It specifies CASSHPGTGISGNTIYF.

The rearrangement joins TRBV10-3 to TRBJ1-2, with 8 bases aligning to TRBD1. The CDR3 extends over 13 amino acids. Per the germline V gene, CDR1 is ENHRY and CDR2 is SYGVKD. V dropped 8 bases and J dropped 7; count of bases not matched to a gene: 9. The CDR3 region is CAIHTGGRGGYTF. CDR3 nucleotides: TGTGCCATCCATACAGGGGGACGAGGTGGCTACACCTTC.

V and J are TRBV7-6 and TRBJ2-7; 8 positions match TRBD1. The CDR3 is 15 residues long. The V gene end was trimmed by 4 bases and the J gene end by 1 base; junction bases not matched to a gene: 6. In germline, CDR1 is SGHVS, CDR2 FNYEAQ. The CDR3 here is CASSSYGTGSYEQYF. CDR3 nucleotide sequence: TGTGCCAGCAGCTCTTACGGGACAGGATCCTACGAGCAGTACTTC.

J is TRBJ2-6 and V is TRBV2; 7 positions agree with TRBD1. The ends lost 2 bases at V and 3 bases at J; junction bases unmatched: 7. Germline values: CDR1 SNHLY, CDR2 FYNNEI. The CDR3 has 17 residues. CDR3 residues: CASSELVRGSGANVLTF. Here the CDR3 DNA reads TGTGCCAGCAGTGAATTGGTCAGGGGGAGTGGGGCCAACGTCCTGACTTTC.

The rearrangement joins TRBV7-9 to TRBJ1-4; the match to TRBD1 covers 7 bases. V trimming: 5 bases; J trimming: 0 bases; junction bases outside the gene matches: 6. Germline CDR1 and CDR2: SEHNR and FQNEAQ (reference sequence). The length of the CDR3 is 16 residues. CDR3 residues: CASSPQGTATNEKLFF. The CDR3 DNA is TGTGCCAGCAGCCCACAGGGGACTGCAACTAATGAAAAACTGTTTTTT.

The chain couples TRBV5-4 to TRBJ2-7, with TRBD2 as a possible D gene (5 bases). The CDR3 contains 13 residues. V was clipped by 4 bases and J by 6 bases, with 14 bases between them. Germline lookup yields CDR1 SGHNT and CDR2 YYREEE (reference sequence). CDR3 protein: CASSPVLGSEQYF. In nucleotides, the CDR3 is TGTGCCAGCAGCCCCGTACTAGGTAGCGAGCAGTACTTC.

The chain couples TRBV10-3 to TRBJ1-2; D ambiguous. CDR3 size: 13 residues. From germline, CDR1 is ENHRY and CDR2 SYGVKD. Between the trimmed V and J ends, which lost 4 bases and 2 bases, there was a span of 8 bases. The CDR3 region has the DNA TGTGCCATCAGTGGAAACAGCAACTATGGCTACACCTTC. Its translation is CAISGNSNYGYTF.

The V call is TRBV5-5, the J call TRBJ1-2; D is unclear. Germline V gene data show CDR1 as SGHKS and CDR2 as YYEKEE (reference sequence). The CDR3 is 14 residues long. Trimming shortened V by 0 bases and J by 5 bases, and 11 bases separated the two germline ends. The CDR3 bases are TGTGCCAGCAGCTTGGTTCCTCCCAGATATGGCTACACCTTC. It translates to CASSLVPPRYGYTF.

This chain connects TRBV19 to TRBJ2-1, with 10 bases aligning to TRBD1. From germline, CDR1 is LNHDA and CDR2 SQIVND (reference sequence). Germline trimming cut 6 bases from V and 1 base from J; bases unmatched to any gene: 15. The CDR3 loop spans 19 amino acids. In DNA form, the CDR3 reads TGTGCCAGTAGGCTCCGGGACAGGGGACCTGTGACATCCTACAATGAGCAGTTCTTC. As protein: CASRLRDRGPVTSYNEQFF.

This clone was recorded only once. Here the CDR3 reads CASSVELPGVGEQYF. The CDR3 DNA reads TGTGCCAGCAGCGTAGAATTGCCGGGGGTGGGCGAGCAGTACTTC. The rearrangement uses TRBV9 and TRBJ2-7; the D gene is possibly TRBD2 (6 bases). The ends were cut back, 0 bases at V and 6 bases at J, with 16 bases in the middle. This CDR3 contains 15 residues. Germline CDR1 and CDR2: SGDLS and YYNGEE.

This clone was detected a few times. V and J are TRBV18 and TRBJ1-2, with TRBD1 as a possible D gene (6 bases). This CDR3 comprises 14 residues. Per germline, CDR1 KGHSH and CDR2 LQKENI. The V end was cut by 0 bases, the J end by 7 bases, with 12 bases between. DNA of the CDR3: TGTGCCAGCTCACCACCGACGGCGGGGGCTGGCTACACCTTC. This sequence encodes CASSPPTAGAGYTF.

This clone came up a few times. The chain has TRBV6-1 and TRBJ2-7; D gene uncertain. CDR3 size: 16 residues. The V and J ends lost 1 base and 5 bases respectively, with 18 bases between them. Per the germline V gene, CDR1 is MNHNS and CDR2 is SASEGT. The CDR3 sequence is CASSEGMGIGIHEQYF. The CDR3, as DNA: TGTGCCAGCAGTGAAGGAATGGGCATCGGCATCCACGAGCAGTACTTC.

V is TRBV10-3 and J is TRBJ2-3; TRBD2 agrees at 14 bases. The CDR3 contains 16 residues. Trimming at V came to 4 bases and at J to 2 bases, leaving 2 bases not matched to a gene. CDR1 is ENHRY, CDR2 SYGVKD, per germline. CDR3 protein: CAISGTSGGLTDTQYF. The CDR3 coding sequence is TGTGCCATCAGTGGGACTAGCGGGGGGCTCACAGATACGCAGTATTTT.